This entry concerns a single T cell receptor beta chain. Its antigen remains unidentified. The same CDR3 also results from other DNA sequences found in this sample. Trimming left V 3 bases short and J 1 base short, with 13 bases between. Per germline, CDR1 KGHSH and CDR2 LQKENI. The CDR3 extends over 15 amino acids. These data come from a study of shared clonotypes between healthy human individuals. Division of CD4+ cells produced a CD45RA+ naive subset and a CD45RA-negative memory subset. TCRdb keeps only in-frame clones here, not all; method: immunoSEQ multiplex PCR. The sample includes 2,100,000 or so clones, approximately 96% of them seen just once. Regarding the study as a whole: Some naive CD4 clonotypes, around 4.7%, turned up in common across several donors.

The rearrangement links TRBV18 to TRBJ2-7, with a weak D call TRBD1 (6 bases). The clonotype originates from a man aged 18-30 years in good health. Sequenced: naive CD4+ T cells sorted from blood. Subset given: CD45RA+ positively selected. The CDR3 DNA is TGTGCCAGCTCACCCTCCGGGACATCGTCCTACGAGCAGTACTTC. Residues: CASSPSGTSSYEQYF.